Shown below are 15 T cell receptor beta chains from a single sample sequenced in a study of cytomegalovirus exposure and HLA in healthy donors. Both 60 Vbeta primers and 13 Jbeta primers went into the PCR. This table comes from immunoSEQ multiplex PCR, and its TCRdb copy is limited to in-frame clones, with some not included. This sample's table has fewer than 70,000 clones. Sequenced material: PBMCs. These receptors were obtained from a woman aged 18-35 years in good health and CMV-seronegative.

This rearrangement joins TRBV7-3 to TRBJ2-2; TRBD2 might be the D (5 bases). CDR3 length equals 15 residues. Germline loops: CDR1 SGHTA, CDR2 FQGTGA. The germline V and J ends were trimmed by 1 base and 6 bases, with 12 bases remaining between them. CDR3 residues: CASSLSGPRPGELFF. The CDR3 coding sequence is TGTGCCAGCAGCTTAAGCGGGCCGAGGCCCGGGGAGCTGTTTTTT.

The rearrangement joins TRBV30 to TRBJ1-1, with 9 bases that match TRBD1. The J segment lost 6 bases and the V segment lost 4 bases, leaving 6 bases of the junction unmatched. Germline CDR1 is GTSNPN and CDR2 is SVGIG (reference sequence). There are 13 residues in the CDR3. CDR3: CAWTLQGAPEAFF. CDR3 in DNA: TGTGCCTGGACCCTACAGGGGGCCCCTGAAGCTTTCTTT.

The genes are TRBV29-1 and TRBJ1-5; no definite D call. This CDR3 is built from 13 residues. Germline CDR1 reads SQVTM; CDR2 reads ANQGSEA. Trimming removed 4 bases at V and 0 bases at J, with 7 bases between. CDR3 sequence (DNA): TGCAGCGTTGCTGAGGGTAGCAATCAGCCCCAGCATTTT. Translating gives CSVAEGSNQPQHF.

The CDR3 nucleotides read TGTGCCTGGGACCCGGACAGGGGTTGGTCGCAGTATTTT. It codes for CAWDPDRGWSQYF. The genes are TRBV30 and TRBJ2-3; 9 bases fit TRBD1. The ends lost 5 bases at V and 10 bases at J; junction bases unmatched: 10. CDR1 and CDR2 (germline): GTSNPN, SVGIG (reference sequence). The CDR3 is 13 residues long.

This chain's CDR3 is CASSARGGSGSGYTF. The CDR3 DNA follows: TGTGCCAGCAGTGCCCGGGGAGGGAGCGGGTCTGGCTACACCTTC. This chain joins TRBV6-5 and TRBJ1-2, with D hard to call. The CDR3 extends over 15 amino acids. Trimming left V 5 bases short and J 7 bases short, with 20 bases between. Looked up from germline, CDR1 is MNHEY and CDR2 is SVGAGI.

The CDR3 nucleotides are TGTGCCAGCTCACCCCGGAGTTCCTACGAGCAGTACTTC. Translating gives CASSPRSSYEQYF. V and J are TRBV18 and TRBJ2-7, with D unresolved. The CDR3 runs 13 residues. Per germline, CDR1 KGHSH and CDR2 LQKENI. Trimming pared 3 bases from V and 1 base from J, leaving 7 bases between. The entire variable domain, with the rest obtained from reference TRBV18 and TRBJ2-7, is as follows: NAGVMQNPRHLVRRRGQEARLRCSPMKGHSHVYWYRQLPEEGLKFMVYLQKENIIDESGMPKERFSAEFPKEGPSILRIQQVVRGDSAAYFCASSPRSSYEQYFGPGTRLTVT.

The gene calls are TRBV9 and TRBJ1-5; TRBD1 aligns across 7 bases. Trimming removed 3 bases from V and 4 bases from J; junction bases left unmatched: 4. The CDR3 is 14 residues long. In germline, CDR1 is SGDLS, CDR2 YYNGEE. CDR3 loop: CASSGGTVNQPQHF. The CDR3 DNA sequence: TGTGCCAGCAGCGGGGGGACAGTAAATCAGCCCCAGCATTTT.

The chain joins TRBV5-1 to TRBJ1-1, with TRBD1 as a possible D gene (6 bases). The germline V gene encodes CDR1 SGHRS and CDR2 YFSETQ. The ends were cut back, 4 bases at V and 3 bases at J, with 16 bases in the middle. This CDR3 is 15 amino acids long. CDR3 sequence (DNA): TGCGCCAGCAGCCTGGGGGGCGGCAGGGACACTGAAGCTTTCTTT. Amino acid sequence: CASSLGGGRDTEAFF.

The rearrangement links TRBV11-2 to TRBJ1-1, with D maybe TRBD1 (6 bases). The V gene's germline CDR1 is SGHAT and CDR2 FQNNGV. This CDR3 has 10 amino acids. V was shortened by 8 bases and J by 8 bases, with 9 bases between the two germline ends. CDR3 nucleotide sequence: TGTGCCAGCGGCGGGGGCGAAGCTTTCTTT. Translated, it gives CASGGGEAFF.

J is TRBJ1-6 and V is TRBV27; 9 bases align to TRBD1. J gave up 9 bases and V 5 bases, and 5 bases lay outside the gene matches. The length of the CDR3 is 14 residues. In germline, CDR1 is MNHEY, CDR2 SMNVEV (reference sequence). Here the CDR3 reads CASSPRGQGSPLHF. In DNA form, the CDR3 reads TGTGCCAGCAGTCCCAGGGGACAGGGTTCACCCCTCCACTTT.

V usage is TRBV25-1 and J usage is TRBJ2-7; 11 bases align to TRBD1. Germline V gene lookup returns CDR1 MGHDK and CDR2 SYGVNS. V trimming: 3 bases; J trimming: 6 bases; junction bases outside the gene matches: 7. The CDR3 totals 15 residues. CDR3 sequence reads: CASSDQGQGEFEQYF. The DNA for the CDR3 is TGTGCCAGCAGTGACCAGGGACAGGGGGAGTTCGAGCAGTACTTC.

The CDR3 DNA follows: TGTGCCACAGGATTGGGGGAGGGTCAGCCCCAGCATTTT. As protein: CATGLGEGQPQHF. V is TRBV2 and J is TRBJ1-5, with D possibly TRBD1 on 5 matching bases. CDR3 length: 13 amino acids. Looked up from germline, CDR1 is SNHLY and CDR2 is FYNNEI. V lost 10 bases and J lost 6, with 16 bases in between.

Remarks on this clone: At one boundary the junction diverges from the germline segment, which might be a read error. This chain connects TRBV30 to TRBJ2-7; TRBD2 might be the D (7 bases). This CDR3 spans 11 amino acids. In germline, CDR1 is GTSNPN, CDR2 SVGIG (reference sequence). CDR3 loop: CAWKRGGGAFF. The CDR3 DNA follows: TGTGCCTGGAAGCGCGGGGGCGGGGCCTTCTTC.

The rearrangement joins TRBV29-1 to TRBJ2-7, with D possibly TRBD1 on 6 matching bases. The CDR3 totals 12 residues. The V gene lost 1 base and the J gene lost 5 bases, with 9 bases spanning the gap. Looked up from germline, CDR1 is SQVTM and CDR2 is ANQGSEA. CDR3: CSVEGTANEQYF. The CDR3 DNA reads TGCAGCGTTGAAGGGACAGCAAACGAGCAGTACTTC.

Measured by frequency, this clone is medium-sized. CDR3 region: CASSLEEGGRTEAFF. DNA for the CDR3: TGCGCCAGCAGCTTGGAGGAGGGGGGGCGCACTGAAGCTTTCTTT. The V call is TRBV5-1, the J call TRBJ1-1; tentative D call: TRBD1 (6 bases). Trimming shortened V by 0 bases and J by 4 bases, and 13 bases separated the two germline ends. The CDR3 is made up of 15 amino acids. The V gene's germline CDR1 is SGHRS and CDR2 YFSETQ.